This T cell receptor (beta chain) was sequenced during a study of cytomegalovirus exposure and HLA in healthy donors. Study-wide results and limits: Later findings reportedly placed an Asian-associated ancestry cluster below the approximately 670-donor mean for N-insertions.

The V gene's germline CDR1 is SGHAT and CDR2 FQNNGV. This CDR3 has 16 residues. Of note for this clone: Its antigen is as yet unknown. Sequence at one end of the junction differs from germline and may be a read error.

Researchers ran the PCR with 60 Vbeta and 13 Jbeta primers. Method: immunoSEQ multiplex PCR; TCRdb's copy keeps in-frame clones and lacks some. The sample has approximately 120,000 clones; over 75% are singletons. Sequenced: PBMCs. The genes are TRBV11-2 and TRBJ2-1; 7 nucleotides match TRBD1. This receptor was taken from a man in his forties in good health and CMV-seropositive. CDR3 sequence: CASSPERGRFVNGQFF. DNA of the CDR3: TGTGCCAGCAGCCCAGAGAGGGGGCGCTTCGTCAATGGGCAGTTCTTC. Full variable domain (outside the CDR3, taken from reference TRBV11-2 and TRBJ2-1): EAGVAQSPRYKIIEKRQSVAFWCNPISGHATLYWYQQILGQGPKLLIQFQNNGVVDDSQLPKDRFSAERLKGVDSTLKIQPAKLEDSAVYLCASSPERGRFVNGQFFGPGTRLTVL.